This T cell receptor (beta chain) is from a study of type 1 regulatory T cells. TCRdb processed the reads anew with MiXCR; each CDR3 protein has one entry. The sample records about 60,000 distinct CDR3 sequences, 62% being singletons. About this clonotype: The target antigen is unknown.

Looked up from germline, CDR1 is SGHRS and CDR2 is YFSETQ. The V end lost 0 bases, the J end lost 2 bases, and 8 bases lay between the germline ends. The CDR3 is made up of 15 amino acids. The sample consisted of cultured non-Tr1 T cells, either the whole culture or a sorted T cell fraction (not recorded which). The clonotype originates from a human donor in good health. This chain connects TRBV5-1 to TRBJ2-2; D remains ambiguous. CDR3 sequence reads: CASSLDQLNTGELFF. The CDR3 DNA reads as TGCGCCAGCAGCTTGGATCAGCTAAACACCGGGGAGCTGTTTTTT.